What follows are 31 T cell receptor beta chains derived from one specimen sequenced in a study of shared clonotypes between healthy human individuals. Generated by immunoSEQ multiplex PCR, the TCRdb table keeps only in-frame clones and is missing some. The sample carries 85,000 to 100,000 clones, less than 80% recorded once. Sequenced sample: memory CD8+ T cells sorted from blood. Subset meaning: CD45RO+ cells pooled with CCR7-negative TemRA cells. The receptors come from a man aged 30-40 years in good health.

The rearrangement joins TRBV7-2 to TRBJ1-2; 7 nucleotides align to TRBD1. The CDR3 sequence is 14 residues long. V lost 5 bases and J lost 4; bases outside the gene matches: 7. From germline, CDR1 is SGHTA and CDR2 FQGNSA. Here the CDR3 DNA reads TGTGCCAGCAGCCGCCGGGACAGACTCTATGGCTACACCTTC. Its protein is CASSRRDRLYGYTF.

The chain uses TRBV5-4 and TRBJ1-2; D is unclear. With 5 bases removed from V and 4 bases from J, the gap between germline ends came to 12 bases. Germline V lookup: CDR1 SGHNT, CDR2 YYREEE (reference sequence). The CDR3 consists of 13 residues. The CDR3 DNA reads as TGTGCCAGCAGTCCAGGAAAGACCTATGGCTACACCTTC. This sequence encodes CASSPGKTYGYTF.

This clone has more than one count but fewer than ten. The chain combines TRBV7-9 with TRBJ2-1; TRBD2 matches 13 bases. Germline CDR1 and CDR2: SEHNR and FQNEAQ (reference sequence). CDR3 length: 15 amino acids. V lost 2 bases to trimming and J lost 10 bases; unmatched junction nucleotides: 5. CDR3 coding DNA: TGTGCCAGCAGCTTAAGGACTAGCGGGAGACTAGAGCAGTTCTTC. Protein sequence: CASSLRTSGRLEQFF. Looking up the rest from reference TRBV7-9 and TRBJ2-1 gives the full variable domain: DTGVSQNPRHKITKRGQNVTFRCDPISEHNRLYWYRQTLGQGPEFLTYFQNEAQLEKSRLLSDRFSAERPKGSFSTLEIQRTEQGDSAMYLCASSLRTSGRLEQFFGPGTRLTVL.

V usage is TRBV5-4 and J usage is TRBJ2-1; no clear D gene. The germline CDR1 and CDR2 sequences are SGHNT and YYREEE (reference sequence). This CDR3 spans 11 amino acids. Trimming left V 4 bases short and J 10 bases short, with 9 bases between. CDR3 sequence (DNA): TGTGCCAGCAGCCCCGGCGGAGAGCAGTTCTTC. This gives the protein CASSPGGEQFF.

As to this clone: The sample holds other DNA sequences that translate to the same CDR3. This chain connects TRBV28 to TRBJ1-2; D remains unclear. The CDR3 has 11 residues. V was trimmed by 4 bases and J by 3 bases, leaving 3 bases between them. Germline lookup yields CDR1 MDHEN and CDR2 SYDVKM. In DNA, the CDR3 is TGTGCCAGCAGTTCGCACTATGGCTACACCTTC. Translation: CASSSHYGYTF.

This clone was counted ten times or more. The CDR3 is CASSREGLTYNEQFF. The CDR3 DNA is TGTGCCAGCTCCCGGGAGGGGCTCACCTACAATGAGCAGTTCTTC. The J gene is TRBJ2-1, the V gene TRBV18, with TRBD2 identical over 8 bases. Looked up from germline, CDR1 is KGHSH and CDR2 is LQKENI. The CDR3 is 15 residues long. J was trimmed by 2 bases and V by 6 bases; bases with no gene match: 6.

The chain combines TRBV11-3 with TRBJ2-2; possibly TRBD2 for D (5 bases). CDR3 length: 15 amino acids. Trimming removed 5 bases at V and 5 bases at J, with 15 bases between. Germline V gene sequence: CDR1 SGHNT, CDR2 YENEEA. CDR3 in amino acids: CASSPRGGRTGELFF. Here the CDR3 DNA reads TGTGCCAGCAGCCCCCGAGGCGGGCGAACCGGGGAGCTGTTTTTT.

This chain links TRBV6-5 with TRBJ1-4; 9 bases align to TRBD1. Trimming at V came to 6 bases and at J to 8 bases, leaving 7 bases not matched to a gene. Germline CDR1 is MNHEY and CDR2 is SVGAGI. CDR3 length: 14 residues. This CDR3 reads CASRPTGGQEKLFF. The CDR3 bases are TGTGCCAGCAGACCGACAGGGGGACAGGAAAAACTGTTTTTT.

V usage is TRBV6-5 and J usage is TRBJ2-7; D remains unclear. The CDR3 extends over 15 amino acids. CDR1 is MNHEY and CDR2 is SVGAGI in the germline V gene. V lost 2 bases and J lost 3, with 14 bases in between. The CDR3 nucleotides are TGTGCCAGCAGTTACGGGATGGACGGAAGCTACGAGCAGTACTTC. It yields the protein CASSYGMDGSYEQYF.

The J gene is TRBJ2-7, the V gene TRBV18; D is uncertain. There are 13 residues in the CDR3. V was clipped by 3 bases and J by 6 bases, with 12 bases between them. Germline CDR1 is KGHSH and CDR2 is LQKENI. The DNA for the CDR3 is TGTGCCAGCTCACCGGGGAACGAACGCGAGCAGTACTTC. Translating gives CASSPGNEREQYF.

V is TRBV7-9 and J is TRBJ2-5; 7 nucleotides agree with TRBD2. This CDR3 has 15 residues. With V trimmed by 5 bases and J by 3 bases, 9 bases remained unmatched. In germline, CDR1 is SEHNR, CDR2 FQNEAQ (reference sequence). The CDR3 loop reads CASSREDTEKETQYF. CDR3 DNA sequence: TGTGCCAGCAGCCGGGAGGATACCGAAAAAGAGACCCAGTACTTC.

The chain combines TRBV2 with TRBJ2-7; D is unresolved. CDR1 is SNHLY and CDR2 is FYNNEI in the germline V gene. CDR3 length: 13 residues. V lost 2 bases to trimming and J lost 2 bases, with 7 bases between them. DNA of the CDR3: TGTGCCAGCAGTGAATCTCTTACCTACGAGCAGTACTTC. Residues: CASSESLTYEQYF.

This chain uses TRBV9 with TRBJ2-3, with 12 bases that match TRBD2. V was pared by 0 bases and J by 2 bases, with 1 base of the junction left unmatched. The CDR3 runs 16 residues. Germline CDR1 and CDR2: SGDLS and YYNGEE. CDR3 sequence: CASSVASGRATDTQYF. The DNA of the CDR3 is TGTGCCAGCAGCGTAGCTAGCGGGAGGGCCACAGATACGCAGTATTTT.

This sequence joins TRBV27 and TRBJ2-6; 8 nucleotides align to TRBD2. The junction had 1 base not matched to a gene; V was cut back by 5 bases and J by 1 base. The germline CDR1 and CDR2 sequences are MNHEY and SMNVEV (reference sequence). The CDR3 has 15 residues. CDR3: CASSRGGSGANVLTF. CDR3 sequence (DNA): TGTGCCAGCAGTCGGGGGGGGTCTGGGGCCAACGTCCTGACTTTC.

The chain carries TRBV25-1 and TRBJ2-5; D perhaps matches TRBD1 (6 bases). The ends were cut back, 5 bases at V and 5 bases at J, with 15 bases in the middle. The CDR3 is made up of 14 amino acids. Germline CDR1 and CDR2: MGHDK and SYGVNS. CDR3 nucleotides: TGTGCCAGCAGTTTAAGGGGGAGCCAGGAGACCCAGTACTTC. This sequence encodes CASSLRGSQETQYF.

CDR3: CASSPTAYNEQFF. CDR3 sequence (DNA): TGTGCCAGCTCACCGACCGCCTACAATGAGCAGTTCTTC. This rearrangement joins TRBV18 to TRBJ2-1; D call uncertain. CDR3 size: 13 residues. CDR1 is KGHSH, CDR2 LQKENI, per germline. Trimming took 3 bases from V and 2 from J, leaving 5 bases between them.

This chain joins TRBV27 and TRBJ2-7; 10 bases match TRBD2. The germline V gene has CDR1 MNHEY and CDR2 SMNVEV (reference sequence). CDR3 length: 17 amino acids. The trim removed 5 bases at V and 6 bases at J, leaving 16 bases unmatched. The CDR3 coding sequence is TGTGCCAGCAGTCGGGGTGATAGCGGGAGGAGTCGTCTCGAGCAGTACTTC. Translated: CASSRGDSGRSRLEQYF.

This clone has a single count. The chain uses TRBV28 and TRBJ2-3; 9 bases agree with TRBD2. Germline V gene lookup returns CDR1 MDHEN and CDR2 SYDVKM. CDR3 length equals 19 residues. Trimming removed 5 bases from V and 6 bases from J; junction bases left unmatched: 21. CDR3 nucleotides: TGTGCCAGCAGTCCCCGGGCAGGGACGCGGGAGGGCCCGAGGGATACGCAGTATTTT. It yields the protein CASSPRAGTREGPRDTQYF.

The chain has TRBV14 and TRBJ2-1; 8 bases fit TRBD2. The trim removed 4 bases at V and 2 bases at J, leaving 7 bases unmatched. CDR1 SGHDN and CDR2 FVKESK come from the germline V gene. The CDR3 extends over 16 amino acids. The CDR3 is CASSLSGLAAYNEQFF. The CDR3 coding sequence is TGTGCCAGCAGCCTATCCGGACTAGCTGCCTACAATGAGCAGTTCTTC.

By proportion, this clone is medium-sized. Other nucleotide sequences from this sample produce the same CDR3. This sequence joins TRBV11-2 and TRBJ1-2; no definite D call. Germline values: CDR1 SGHAT, CDR2 FQNNGV. The CDR3 has 12 amino acids. Trimming took off 4 bases at V and 1 base at J, with 4 bases between the two ends. For the CDR3, the DNA is TGTGCCAGCAGCTCGTATAACTATGGCTACACCTTC. The encoded protein is CASSSYNYGYTF.

This sequence joins TRBV30 and TRBJ2-2; TRBD1 might be the D (6 bases). Trimming removed 3 bases at V and 8 bases at J, with 13 bases between. This CDR3 spans 13 amino acids. Germline V gene data show CDR1 as GTSNPN and CDR2 as SVGIG (reference sequence). The CDR3 reads CAWRTGLSGELFF. CDR3 nucleotides: TGTGCCTGGAGAACAGGGTTGAGTGGGGAGCTGTTTTTT.

This chain links TRBV7-2 with TRBJ2-5; 9 nucleotides line up with TRBD2. The germline V gene has CDR1 SGHTA and CDR2 FQGNSA. J gave up 4 bases and V 3 bases, and 9 bases lay outside the gene matches. CDR3 length: 16 residues. CDR3 sequence reads: CASSLGGRATGETQYF. In DNA form, the CDR3 reads TGTGCCAGCAGCTTGGGCGGGAGGGCCACTGGAGAGACCCAGTACTTC. Full variable domain (outside the CDR3, taken from reference TRBV7-2 and TRBJ2-5): GAGVSQSPSNKVTEKGKDVELRCDPISGHTALYWYRQSLGQGLEFLIYFQGNSAPDKSGLPSDRFSAERTGGSVSTLTIQRTQQEDSAVYLCASSLGGRATGETQYFGPGTRLLVL.

This rearrangement joins TRBV29-1 to TRBJ2-2, with D unclear. V was trimmed by 4 bases and J by 6 bases, leaving 21 bases between them. Germline assignment: CDR1 SQVTM and CDR2 ANQGSEA. The CDR3 is made up of 16 amino acids. The CDR3: CSVANPMRESAGELFF. The CDR3 DNA is TGCAGCGTTGCGAACCCCATGAGAGAGTCCGCCGGGGAGCTGTTTTTT.

The chain has TRBV6-5 and TRBJ2-5, with D perhaps matching TRBD2 (6 bases). CDR1 MNHEY and CDR2 SVGAGI come from the germline V gene. The CDR3 runs 15 residues. V was cut by 4 bases and J by 3 bases, with 15 bases left in between. CDR3 DNA sequence: TGTGCCAGCAGTTTCGGCGGAGGGGTTGAAGAGACCCAGTACTTC. Translated, it gives CASSFGGGVEETQYF.

The chain combines TRBV7-2 with TRBJ1-4, with D maybe TRBD1 (5 bases). CDR1 is SGHTA and CDR2 is FQGNSA in the germline V gene. The germline V and J ends were trimmed by 6 bases and 7 bases, with 15 bases remaining between them. The CDR3 contains 14 residues. CDR3 nucleotide sequence: TGTGCCAGCAGGGATTCAGGGATCGGTGAAAAACTGTTTTTT. This encodes CASRDSGIGEKLFF.

A few counts support this clone. The chain uses TRBV2 and TRBJ1-2; 8 bases fit TRBD1. Trimming removed 4 bases from V and 4 bases from J; junction bases left unmatched: 2. CDR3 length: 13 residues. Per germline, CDR1 SNHLY and CDR2 FYNNEI. CDR3 in DNA: TGTGCCAGCAGTGCAGGGGGCAGCTATGGCTACACCTTC. It specifies CASSAGGSYGYTF.

CDR3 in DNA: TGTGCCAGCAGCTCCGACAGGGCCACAGATACGCAGTATTTT. It translates to CASSSDRATDTQYF. The rearrangement links TRBV5-4 to TRBJ2-3; 7 positions match TRBD1. This CDR3 region has 14 residues. The V gene end was trimmed by 3 bases and the J gene end by 2 bases; junction bases not matched to a gene: 3. CDR1 is SGHNT and CDR2 is YYREEE in the germline V gene (reference sequence).

CDR3 residues: CASSQDRSHSYGYTF. CDR3 nucleotide sequence: TGCGCCAGCAGCCAAGATAGGAGCCACTCCTATGGCTACACCTTC. V usage is TRBV4-1 and J usage is TRBJ1-2; D unresolved. The V gene's germline CDR1 is MGHRA and CDR2 YSYEKL. V shed 0 bases and J shed 4 bases, with 12 bases lying between them. The length of the CDR3 is 15 residues.

This clone occurred a few times. The chain uses TRBV27 and TRBJ2-7, with TRBD1 identical over 11 bases. After removal of 5 bases from V and 3 bases from J, the junction contained 9 bases not matched to a gene. This CDR3 has 16 amino acids. From germline, CDR1 is MNHEY and CDR2 SMNVEV (reference sequence). CDR3 amino acids: CASSLTPGTGGYEQYF. The CDR3 nucleotides read TGTGCCAGCAGTCTCACGCCCGGGACAGGGGGCTACGAGCAGTACTTC.

The gene calls are TRBV14 and TRBJ1-2; 7 nucleotides match TRBD1. The germline V gene encodes CDR1 SGHDN and CDR2 FVKESK. There are 18 residues in the CDR3. Trimming took 1 base from V and 0 from J; bases not matched to a gene: 11. The CDR3 DNA reads TGTGCCAGCAGCCAAGTTCCCAACAGGGGTAAAGCTAACTATGGCTACACCTTC. The encoded protein is CASSQVPNRGKANYGYTF.

The chain joins TRBV2 to TRBJ1-1, with D possibly matching TRBD1 (5 bases). Trimming removed 9 bases at V and 5 bases at J, with 10 bases between. The length of the CDR3 is 11 residues. The germline V gene has CDR1 SNHLY and CDR2 FYNNEI. In DNA form, the CDR3 reads TGTGCCAGTACTTGGGGGACTGAAGCTTTCTTT. The encoded protein is CASTWGTEAFF. Combining the CDR3 with reference TRBV2 and TRBJ1-1 gives the whole variable domain EPEVTQTPSHQVTQMGQEVILRCVPISNHLYFYWYRQILGQKVEFLVSFYNNEISEKSEIFDDQFSVERPDGSNFTLKIRSTKLEDSAMYFCASTWGTEAFFGQGTRLTVV.